In its sample, the clone carrying this T cell receptor beta chain was seen many times. The antigen is undetermined. A second about 6 to 11 cycle PCR used barcoded and J-beta primers. Every individual sample yielded 2.5 million or more paired-end reads (each containing CDR3). TCRdb called the 5' RACE reads again in MiXCR, with one record for every CDR3 protein. In the table there are more than 800,000 distinct CDR3 sequences, more than 25% of which are singletons. This entry belongs to a study of blood T cells in healthy people across ages. The study, taken as a whole, reports: Older age coincided with a roughly linear decline in TCR beta diversity per million T cells. Since the PBMCs were unsorted, naive and antigen-experienced cells could not be conclusively compared.

This CDR3 contains 14 residues. Germline CDR1 is KGHSH and CDR2 is LQKENI. V was shortened by 5 bases and J by 1 base, with 10 bases between the two germline ends. Sequencing was done on a sample of blood. The clonotype originates from an elderly woman in good health. V is TRBV18 and J is TRBJ2-3, with D maybe TRBD2 (6 bases). CDR3 loop: CASSASGRTDTQYF. In DNA form, the CDR3 reads TGTGCCAGCTCAGCCAGCGGGCGCACAGATACGCAGTATTTT.